The clone carrying this T cell receptor beta chain was seen ten or more times. The target antigen is unknown. The sample belongs to a study of neurological immune-mediated disorders. The cDNA was synthesized by means of template-switch 5'RACE, which was carried out with 10-nucleotide random UMIs. TCRdb recomputed calls from the 5' RACE reads with MiXCR, one row per CDR3 protein. The sample has around 83,000 distinct CDR3 sequences; less than 15% are singletons. The study, taken as a whole, reports: Falling below healthy controls, multiple sclerosis showed the least TCR clonal expansion, while HTLV-1-associated myelopathy showed the most. Private repertoires in all groups were suggested, as expanded clones shared no CDR3 amino acid sequences across subjects.

The CDR3 contains 14 residues. Between the trimmed V and J ends, which lost 3 bases and 3 bases, there was a span of 11 bases. The sequence derives from a woman between 50 and 59 years old in good health. The material sequenced was PBMCs. The chain couples TRBV12-3 or TRBV12-4 to TRBJ1-1; D is undetermined. The CDR3 DNA reads TGTGCCAGCAGTTTCGCTCCCTCGGACACTGAAGCTTTCTTT. Protein sequence: CASSFAPSDTEAFF.